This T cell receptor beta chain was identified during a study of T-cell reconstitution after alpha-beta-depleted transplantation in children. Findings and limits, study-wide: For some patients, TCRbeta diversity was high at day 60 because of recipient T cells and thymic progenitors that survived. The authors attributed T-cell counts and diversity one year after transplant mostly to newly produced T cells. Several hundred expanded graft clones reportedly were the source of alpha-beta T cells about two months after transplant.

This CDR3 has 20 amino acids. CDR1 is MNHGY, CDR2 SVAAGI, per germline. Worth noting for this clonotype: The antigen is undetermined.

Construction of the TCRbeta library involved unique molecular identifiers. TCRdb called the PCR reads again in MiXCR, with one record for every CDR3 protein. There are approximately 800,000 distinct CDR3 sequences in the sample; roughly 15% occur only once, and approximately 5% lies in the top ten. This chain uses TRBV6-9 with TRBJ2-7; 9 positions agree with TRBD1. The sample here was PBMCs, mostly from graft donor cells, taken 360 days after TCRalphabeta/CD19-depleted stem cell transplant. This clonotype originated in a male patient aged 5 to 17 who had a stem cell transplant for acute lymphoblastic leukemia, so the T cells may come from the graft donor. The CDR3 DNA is TGTGGCGCCAGTTATCTACTAGTCCCGGGACAGGGAATTTCGGGTTACGAGCAGTACTTC. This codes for CGASYLLVPGQGISGYEQYF.